This T cell receptor beta chain is from a study of blood T cell repertoires in COVID-19. Study-level background: Samples came from the United States, Italy and Spain, spanning acute and convalescent COVID-19. Sample material is recorded as cDNA or gDNA derived from T cells, B-cell-depleted T cells, or PBMCs.

The J segment lost 1 base and the V segment lost 5 bases, leaving 4 bases of the junction unmatched. The CDR3 extends over 14 amino acids. Germline V gene lookup returns CDR1 SGHDN and CDR2 FVKESK. Participants were aged about 18 to 89 years from roughly 26 US areas. In the original processing: The authors estimated nucleated cell counts from reference gene primer amplification. Generated by immunoSEQ multiplex PCR, the TCRdb table keeps only in-frame clones and is missing some. V and J calls and clone size are those listed in that table; D and trimming were worked out from the DNA. The repertoire includes around 450,000 clones, approximately 90% of them detected once, and 1.5% to 2% sits in the top ten.

The clonotype comes from a woman in her late teens or twenties with acute COVID-19. The chain recombines TRBV14 with TRBJ1-1, with 7 positions matching TRBD1. The sequenced sample was PBMCs or T cells enriched from blood (not recorded which). The CDR3 nucleotides are TGTGCCAGCAGCTACCGGGACAGGAACACTGAAGCTTTCTTT. This sequence encodes CASSYRDRNTEAFF. The whole variable domain, filled in from reference TRBV14 and TRBJ1-1, reads EAGVTQFPSHSVIEKGQTVTLRCDPISGHDNLYWYRRVMGKEIKFLLHFVKESKQDESGMPNNRFLAERTGGTYSTLKVQPAELEDSGVYFCASSYRDRNTEAFFGQGTRLTVV.